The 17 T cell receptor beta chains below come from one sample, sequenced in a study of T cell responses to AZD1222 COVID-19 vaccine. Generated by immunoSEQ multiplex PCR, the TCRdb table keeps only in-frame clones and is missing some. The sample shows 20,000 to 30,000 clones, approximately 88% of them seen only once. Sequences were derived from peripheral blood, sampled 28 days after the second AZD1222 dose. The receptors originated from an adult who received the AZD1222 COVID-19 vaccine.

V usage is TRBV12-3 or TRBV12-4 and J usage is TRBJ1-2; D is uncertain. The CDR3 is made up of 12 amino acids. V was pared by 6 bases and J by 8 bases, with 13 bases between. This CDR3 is CASSLSGPGYTF. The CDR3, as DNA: TGTGCCAGCAGCCTGAGCGGCCCCGGCTACACCTTC.

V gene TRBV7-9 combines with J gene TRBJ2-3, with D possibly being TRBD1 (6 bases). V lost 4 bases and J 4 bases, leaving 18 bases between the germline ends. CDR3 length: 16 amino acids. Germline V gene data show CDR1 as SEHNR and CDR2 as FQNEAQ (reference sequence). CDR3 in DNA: TGTGCCAGCAGCTCGACAGGAGGTGGGCAGGCAGATACGCAGTATTTT. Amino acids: CASSSTGGGQADTQYF. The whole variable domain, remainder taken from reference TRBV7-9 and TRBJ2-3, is DTGVSQNPRHKITKRGQNVTFRCDPISEHNRLYWYRQTLGQGPEFLTYFQNEAQLEKSRLLSDRFSAERPKGSFSTLEIQRTEQGDSAMYLCASSSTGGGQADTQYFGPGTRLTVL.

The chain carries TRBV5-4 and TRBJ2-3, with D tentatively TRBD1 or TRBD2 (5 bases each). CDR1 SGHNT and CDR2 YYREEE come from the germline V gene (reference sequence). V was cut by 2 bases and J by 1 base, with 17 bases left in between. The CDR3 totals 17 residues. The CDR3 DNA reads TGTGCCAGCAGCTTATCCGGGACCCCACTCGGCACAGATACGCAGTATTTT. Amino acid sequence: CASSLSGTPLGTDTQYF.

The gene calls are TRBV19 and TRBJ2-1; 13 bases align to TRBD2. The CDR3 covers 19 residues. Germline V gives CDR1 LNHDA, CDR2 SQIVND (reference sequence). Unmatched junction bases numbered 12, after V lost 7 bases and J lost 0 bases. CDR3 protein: CASTRDGLAGVSSYNEQFF. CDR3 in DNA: TGTGCCAGTACCCGGGATGGACTAGCGGGGGTGAGCTCCTACAATGAGCAGTTCTTC.

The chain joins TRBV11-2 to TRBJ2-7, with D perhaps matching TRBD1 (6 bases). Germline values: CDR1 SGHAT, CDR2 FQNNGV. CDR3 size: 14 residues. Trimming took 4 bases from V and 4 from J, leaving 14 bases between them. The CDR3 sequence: CASSSATGRYEQYF. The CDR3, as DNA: TGTGCCAGCAGCTCGGCGACAGGTCGGTACGAGCAGTACTTC.

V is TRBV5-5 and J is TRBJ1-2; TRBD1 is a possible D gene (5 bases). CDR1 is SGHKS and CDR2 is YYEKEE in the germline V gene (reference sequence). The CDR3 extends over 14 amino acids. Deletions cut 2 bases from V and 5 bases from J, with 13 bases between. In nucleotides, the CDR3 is TGTGCCAGCAGCTTTCAGGGAGCATTTTATGGCTACACCTTC. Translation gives CASSFQGAFYGYTF.

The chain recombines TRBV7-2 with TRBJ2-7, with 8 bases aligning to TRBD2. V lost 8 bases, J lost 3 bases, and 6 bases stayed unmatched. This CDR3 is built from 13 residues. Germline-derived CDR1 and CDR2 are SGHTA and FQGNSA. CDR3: CASGRLAGYEQYF. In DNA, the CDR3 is TGTGCCAGCGGCCGCCTAGCGGGCTACGAGCAGTACTTC. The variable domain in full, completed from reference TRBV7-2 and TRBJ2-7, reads GAGVSQSPSNKVTEKGKDVELRCDPISGHTALYWYRQSLGQGLEFLIYFQGNSAPDKSGLPSDRFSAERTGGSVSTLTIQRTQQEDSAVYLCASGRLAGYEQYFGPGTRLTVT.

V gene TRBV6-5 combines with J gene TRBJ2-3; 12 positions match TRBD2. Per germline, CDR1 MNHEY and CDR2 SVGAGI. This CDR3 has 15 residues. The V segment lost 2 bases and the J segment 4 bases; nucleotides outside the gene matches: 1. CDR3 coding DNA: TGTGCCAGCAGTTACAGACTAGCGGGGGCAGATACGCAGTATTTT. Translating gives CASSYRLAGADTQYF.

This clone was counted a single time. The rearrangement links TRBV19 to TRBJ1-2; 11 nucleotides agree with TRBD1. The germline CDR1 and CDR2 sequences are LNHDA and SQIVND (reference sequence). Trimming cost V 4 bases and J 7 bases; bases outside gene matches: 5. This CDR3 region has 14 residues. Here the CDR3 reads CASSTGTGGTGYTF. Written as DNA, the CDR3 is TGTGCCAGTAGTACCGGGACAGGGGGAACTGGCTACACCTTC.

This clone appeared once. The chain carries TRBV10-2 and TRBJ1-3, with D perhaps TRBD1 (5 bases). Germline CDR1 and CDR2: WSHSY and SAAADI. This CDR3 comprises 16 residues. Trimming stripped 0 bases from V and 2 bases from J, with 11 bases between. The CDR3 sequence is CASSESGRGAGNTIYF. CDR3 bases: TGCGCCAGCAGTGAGTCGGGACGAGGTGCTGGAAACACCATATATTTT.

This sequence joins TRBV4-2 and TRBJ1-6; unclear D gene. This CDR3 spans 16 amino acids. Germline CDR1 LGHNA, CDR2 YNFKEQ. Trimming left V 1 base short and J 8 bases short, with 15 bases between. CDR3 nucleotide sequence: TGTGCCAGCAGCCAAGGGACGACTAGAATTGATTCACCCCTCCACTTT. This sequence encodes CASSQGTTRIDSPLHF.

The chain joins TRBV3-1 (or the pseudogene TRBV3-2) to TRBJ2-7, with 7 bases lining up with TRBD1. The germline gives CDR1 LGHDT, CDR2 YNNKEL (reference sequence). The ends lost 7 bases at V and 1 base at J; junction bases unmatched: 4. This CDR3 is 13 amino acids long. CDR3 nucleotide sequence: TGTGCCAGCACCTCAGGGGGATCCTACGAGCAGTACTTC. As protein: CASTSGGSYEQYF.

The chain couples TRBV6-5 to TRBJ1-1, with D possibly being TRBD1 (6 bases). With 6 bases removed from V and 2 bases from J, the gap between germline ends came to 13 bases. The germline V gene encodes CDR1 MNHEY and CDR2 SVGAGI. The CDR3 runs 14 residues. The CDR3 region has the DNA TGTGCCAGCAGGCAGGGGATTGATAACACTGAAGCTTTCTTT. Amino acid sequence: CASRQGIDNTEAFF.

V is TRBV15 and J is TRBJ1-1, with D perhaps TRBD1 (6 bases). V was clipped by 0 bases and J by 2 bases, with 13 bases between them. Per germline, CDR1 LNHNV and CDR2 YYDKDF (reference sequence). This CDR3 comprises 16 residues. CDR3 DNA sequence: TGTGCCACCAGCAGAGATGGTGGGGGGCGAAACACTGAAGCTTTCTTT. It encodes CATSRDGGGRNTEAFF.

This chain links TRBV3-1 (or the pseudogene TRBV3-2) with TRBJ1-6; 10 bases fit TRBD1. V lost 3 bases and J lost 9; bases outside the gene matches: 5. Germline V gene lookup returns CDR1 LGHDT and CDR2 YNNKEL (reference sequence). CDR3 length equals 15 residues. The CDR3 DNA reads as TGTGCCAGCAGCCAGGCGGGACAGGGGCTTTCACCCCTCCACTTT. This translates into CASSQAGQGLSPLHF.

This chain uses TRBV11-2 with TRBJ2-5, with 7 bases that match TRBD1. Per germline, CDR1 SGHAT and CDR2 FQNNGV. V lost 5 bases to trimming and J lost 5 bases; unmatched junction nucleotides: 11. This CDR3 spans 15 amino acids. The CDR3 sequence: CASSPRGQVGETQYF. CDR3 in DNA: TGTGCCAGCAGCCCTAGGGGGCAGGTCGGGGAGACCCAGTACTTC.

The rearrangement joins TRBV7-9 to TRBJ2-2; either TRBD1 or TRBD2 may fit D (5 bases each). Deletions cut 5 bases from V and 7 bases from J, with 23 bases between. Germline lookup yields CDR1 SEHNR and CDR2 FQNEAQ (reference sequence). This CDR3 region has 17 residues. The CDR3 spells CASSEGMAFPGGGELFF. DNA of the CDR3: TGTGCCAGCAGCGAGGGGATGGCTTTCCCTGGTGGCGGGGAGCTGTTTTTT.